The present entry profiles one T cell receptor beta chain with its context. The antigen is not known. Deletions cut 3 bases from V and 3 bases from J, with 17 bases between. This CDR3 has 16 residues. The germline V gene encodes CDR1 SEHNR and CDR2 FQNEAQ (reference sequence). This sample is part of a study of vaccination and CD4 T cells after COVID-19. Across the study: A positive SARS-CoV-2 nasal swab PCR result was recorded for each convalescent patient; roughly ten were mild and one severe. The convalescent group had six males, four females, seven Caucasians, two Asians, one multiracial. Stimulation used overlapping spike peptides from SARS-CoV-2, HCoV-NL63, HCoV-OC43 and HCoV-229E.

Treatment indicated: approximately nine-day PBMC culture with coronavirus spike peptide pools or control peptides (ViraFEST assay). PBMCs, plated at a few million per well, were grown in the presence of approximately 10 IU/ml IL-2 and around 10 ug/ml peptide pools. At the Johns Hopkins FTIC core, DNA taken from cultured CD4+ T cells was sequenced by way of the Oncomine TCR Beta short-read assay. MiXCR was run by TCRdb on the PCR reads, yielding one entry per CDR3 protein. The data hold roughly 11,000 distinct CDR3 sequences, with 50% to 55% observed a single time. The sample was CD4+ T cells from blood, cultured in vitro. This TCR was sampled from a human donor who had recovered from COVID-19. This sequence joins TRBV7-9 and TRBJ2-5, with D perhaps TRBD2 (6 bases). The CDR3 region is CASSLGLTGVKETQYF. For the CDR3, the DNA is TGTGCCAGCAGCTTGGGTCTAACGGGGGTAAAAGAGACCCAGTACTTC.